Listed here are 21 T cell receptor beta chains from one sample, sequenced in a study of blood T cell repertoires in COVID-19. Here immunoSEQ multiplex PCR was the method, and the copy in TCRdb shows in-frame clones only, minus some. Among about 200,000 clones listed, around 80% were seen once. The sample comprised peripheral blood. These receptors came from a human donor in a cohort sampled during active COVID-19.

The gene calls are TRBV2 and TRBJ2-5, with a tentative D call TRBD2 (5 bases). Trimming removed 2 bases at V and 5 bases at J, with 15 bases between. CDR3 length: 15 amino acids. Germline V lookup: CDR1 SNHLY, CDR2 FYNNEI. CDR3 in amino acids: CASSETGLGSETQYF. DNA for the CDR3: TGTGCCAGCAGTGAAACGGGATTGGGGAGTGAGACCCAGTACTTC.

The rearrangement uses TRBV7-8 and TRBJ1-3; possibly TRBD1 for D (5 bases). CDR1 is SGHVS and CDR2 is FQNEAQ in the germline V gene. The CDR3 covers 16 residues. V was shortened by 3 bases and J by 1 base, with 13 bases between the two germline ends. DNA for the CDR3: TGTGCCAGCAGCTTGACAGCATATATATCTGGAAACACCATATATTTT. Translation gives CASSLTAYISGNTIYF.

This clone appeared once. The CDR3 DNA sequence: TGTGCCACAGCGAGACAGGGGATAACCTACGAGCAGTACTTC. This translates into CATARQGITYEQYF. The chain links TRBV27 to TRBJ2-7; TRBD1 matches at 8 bases. In germline, CDR1 is MNHEY, CDR2 SMNVEV (reference sequence). This CDR3 contains 14 residues. V dropped 10 bases and J dropped 2; count of bases not matched to a gene: 10.

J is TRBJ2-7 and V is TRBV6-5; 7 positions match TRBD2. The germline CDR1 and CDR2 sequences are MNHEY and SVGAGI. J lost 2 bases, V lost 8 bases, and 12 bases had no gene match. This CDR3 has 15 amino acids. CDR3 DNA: TGTGCCAGCGCCATGAAGGGTGGACTAGCCTACGAGCAGTACTTC. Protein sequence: CASAMKGGLAYEQYF.

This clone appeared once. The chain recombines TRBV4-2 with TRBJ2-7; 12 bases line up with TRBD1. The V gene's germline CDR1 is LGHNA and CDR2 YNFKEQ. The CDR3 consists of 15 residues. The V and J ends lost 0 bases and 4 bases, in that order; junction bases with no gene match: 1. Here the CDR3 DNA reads TGTGCCAGCAGCCAAGAGGGACAGGGGGCGTACGAGCAGTACTTC. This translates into CASSQEGQGAYEQYF.

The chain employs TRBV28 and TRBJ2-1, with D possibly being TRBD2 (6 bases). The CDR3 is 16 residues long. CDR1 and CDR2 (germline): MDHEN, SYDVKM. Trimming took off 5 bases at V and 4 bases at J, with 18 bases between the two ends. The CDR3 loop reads CASSTWGESGYNEQFF. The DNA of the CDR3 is TGTGCCAGCAGTACCTGGGGGGAGTCGGGTTACAATGAGCAGTTCTTC.

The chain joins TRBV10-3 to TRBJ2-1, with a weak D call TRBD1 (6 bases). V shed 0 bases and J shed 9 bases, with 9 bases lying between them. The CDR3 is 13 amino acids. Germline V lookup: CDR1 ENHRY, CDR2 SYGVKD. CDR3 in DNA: TGTGCCATCAGTGAGTCAGGCAGGGGTGAGCAGTTCTTC. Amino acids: CAISESGRGEQFF.

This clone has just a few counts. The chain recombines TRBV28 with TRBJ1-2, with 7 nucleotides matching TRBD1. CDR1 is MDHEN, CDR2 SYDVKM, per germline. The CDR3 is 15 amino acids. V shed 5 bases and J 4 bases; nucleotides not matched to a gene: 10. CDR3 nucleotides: TGTGCCAGCAGTACAGGAAGGGGACAGCTCTATGGCTACACCTTC. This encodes CASSTGRGQLYGYTF.

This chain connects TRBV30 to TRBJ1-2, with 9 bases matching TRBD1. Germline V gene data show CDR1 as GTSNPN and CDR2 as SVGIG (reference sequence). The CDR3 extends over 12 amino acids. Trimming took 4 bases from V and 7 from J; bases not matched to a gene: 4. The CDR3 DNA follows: TGTGCCTGGAACCGGGACAGGGCTGGCTACACCTTC. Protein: CAWNRDRAGYTF.

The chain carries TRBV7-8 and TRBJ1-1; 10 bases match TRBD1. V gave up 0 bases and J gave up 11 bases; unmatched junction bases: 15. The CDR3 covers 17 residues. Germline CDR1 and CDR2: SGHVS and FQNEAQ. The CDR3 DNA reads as TGTGCCAGCAGCTTAGCGGGGGGGACAGGGGACGCCAGGATTGCTTTCTTT. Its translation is CASSLAGGTGDARIAFF. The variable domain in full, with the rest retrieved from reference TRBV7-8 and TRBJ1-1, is GAGVSQSPRYKVAKRGQDVALRCDPISGHVSLFWYQQALGQGPEFLTYFQNEAQLDKSGLPSDRFFAERPEGSVSTLKIQRTQQEDSAVYLCASSLAGGTGDARIAFFGQGTRLTVV.

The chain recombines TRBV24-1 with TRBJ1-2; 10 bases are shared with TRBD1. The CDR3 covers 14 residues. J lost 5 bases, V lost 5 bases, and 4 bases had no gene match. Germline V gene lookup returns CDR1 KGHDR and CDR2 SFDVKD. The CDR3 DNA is TGTGCCACCAGTGCGAGACAGGGGGCTTATGGCTACACCTTC. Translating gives CATSARQGAYGYTF.

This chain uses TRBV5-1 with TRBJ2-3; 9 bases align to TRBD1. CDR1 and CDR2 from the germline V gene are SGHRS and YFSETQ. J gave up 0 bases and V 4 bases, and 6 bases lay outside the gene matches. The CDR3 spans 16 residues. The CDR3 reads CASSTGQGFSTDTQYF. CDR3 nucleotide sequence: TGCGCCAGCAGCACAGGACAGGGGTTTAGCACAGATACGCAGTATTTT.

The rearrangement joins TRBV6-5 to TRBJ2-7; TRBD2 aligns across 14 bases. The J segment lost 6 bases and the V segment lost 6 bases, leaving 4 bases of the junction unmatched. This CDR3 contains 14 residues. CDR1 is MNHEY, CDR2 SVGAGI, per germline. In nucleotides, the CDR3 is TGTGCCAGCAGGGACGGACTAGCGGGAGGCGAGCAGTACTTC. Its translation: CASRDGLAGGEQYF.

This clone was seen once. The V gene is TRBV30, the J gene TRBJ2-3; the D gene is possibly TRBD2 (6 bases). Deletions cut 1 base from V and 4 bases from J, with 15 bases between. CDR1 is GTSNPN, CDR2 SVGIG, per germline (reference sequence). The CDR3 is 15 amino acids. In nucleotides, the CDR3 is TGTGCCTGGAGTGGAGGAGGGAGTTCCGCAGATACGCAGTATTTT. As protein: CAWSGGGSSADTQYF.

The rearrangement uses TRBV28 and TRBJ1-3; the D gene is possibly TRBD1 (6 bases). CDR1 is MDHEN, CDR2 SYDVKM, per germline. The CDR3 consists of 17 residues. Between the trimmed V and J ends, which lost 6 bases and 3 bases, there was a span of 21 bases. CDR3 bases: TGTGCCAGCAGCTCTTTAAGGCGGGGGGCGCGTGGAAACACCATATATTTT. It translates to CASSSLRRGARGNTIYF.

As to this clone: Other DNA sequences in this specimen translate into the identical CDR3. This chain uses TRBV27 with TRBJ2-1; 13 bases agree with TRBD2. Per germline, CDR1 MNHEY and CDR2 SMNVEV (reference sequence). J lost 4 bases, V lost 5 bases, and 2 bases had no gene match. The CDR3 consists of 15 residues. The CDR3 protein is CASSPLAGGYNEQFF. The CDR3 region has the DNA TGTGCCAGCAGTCCACTAGCGGGGGGGTACAATGAGCAGTTCTTC.

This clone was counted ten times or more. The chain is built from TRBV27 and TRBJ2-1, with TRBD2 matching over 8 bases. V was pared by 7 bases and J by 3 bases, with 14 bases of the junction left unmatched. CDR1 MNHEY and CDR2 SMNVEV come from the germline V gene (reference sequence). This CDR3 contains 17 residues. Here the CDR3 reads CASNSSSGRICYNEQFF. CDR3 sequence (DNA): TGTGCCAGCAATTCCTCCAGCGGGAGAATCTGCTACAATGAGCAGTTCTTC.

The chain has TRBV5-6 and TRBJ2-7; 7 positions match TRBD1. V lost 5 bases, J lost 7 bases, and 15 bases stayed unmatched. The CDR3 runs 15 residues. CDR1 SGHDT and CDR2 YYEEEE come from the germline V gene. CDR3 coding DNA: TGTGCCAGCAGTTCTCAGGGGGTCCCCTTCTATGAGCAGTACTTC. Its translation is CASSSQGVPFYEQYF. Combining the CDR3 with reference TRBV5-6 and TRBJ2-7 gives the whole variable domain DAGVTQSPTHLIKTRGQQVTLRCSPKSGHDTVSWYQQALGQGPQFIFQYYEEEERQRGNFPDRFSGHQFPNYSSELNVNALLLGDSALYLCASSSQGVPFYEQYFGPGTRLTVT.

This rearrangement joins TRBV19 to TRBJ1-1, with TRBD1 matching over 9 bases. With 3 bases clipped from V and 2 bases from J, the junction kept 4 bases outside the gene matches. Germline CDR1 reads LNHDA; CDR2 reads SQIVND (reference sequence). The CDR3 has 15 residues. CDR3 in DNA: TGTGCCAGTAGTATTAGGGGACAGGGAAACACTGAAGCTTTCTTT. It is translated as CASSIRGQGNTEAFF.

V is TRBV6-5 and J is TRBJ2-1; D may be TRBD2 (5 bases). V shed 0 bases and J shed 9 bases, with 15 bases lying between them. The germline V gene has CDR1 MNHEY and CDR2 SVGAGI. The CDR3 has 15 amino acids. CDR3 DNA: TGTGCCAGCAGTTACTCCGAGGGCGGAGAACGTGAGCAGTTCTTC. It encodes CASSYSEGGEREQFF.

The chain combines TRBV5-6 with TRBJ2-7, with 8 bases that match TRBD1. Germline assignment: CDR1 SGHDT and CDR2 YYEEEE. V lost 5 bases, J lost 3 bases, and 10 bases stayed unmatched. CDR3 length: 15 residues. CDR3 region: CASRLLTGARYEQYF. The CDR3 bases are TGTGCCAGCAGACTCTTGACAGGGGCCCGCTACGAGCAGTACTTC.